A single sample is the source of the 9 T cell receptor beta chains below, sequenced in a study of shared T cell receptors in the human thymus. Produced via immunoSEQ multiplex PCR; TCRdb's table is partial and in-frame only. The sample has about 660,000 clones; approximately 90% are singletons. This same sample was also taken into another study, of human thymus T cells.

The sequencing sample was made of thymocytes. These receptors all stem from a boy under two years old with a congenital heart defect.

The CDR3 bases are TGTGCCAGCAGTTCACTCGGGACAACCTACGAGCAGTACTTC. The encoded protein is CASSSLGTTYEQYF. J is TRBJ2-7 and V is TRBV28; TRBD1 is a possible D gene (6 bases). Germline CDR1 MDHEN, CDR2 SYDVKM. V was shortened by 4 bases and J by 2 bases, with 12 bases between the two germline ends. The CDR3 consists of 14 residues.

The gene calls are TRBV7-9 and TRBJ2-3; D is unresolved. The CDR3 length is 17 residues. The germline V and J ends were trimmed by 3 bases and 1 base, with 17 bases remaining between them. CDR1 and CDR2 from the germline V gene are SEHNR and FQNEAQ (reference sequence). In DNA, the CDR3 is TGTGCCAGCAGCTTTTCCGTGGCCGGGTTAGGCACAGATACGCAGTATTTT. This codes for CASSFSVAGLGTDTQYF.

The V and J genes are TRBV6-1 and TRBJ1-1; TRBD1 matches 8 bases. The V gene end was trimmed by 4 bases and the J gene end by 7 bases; junction bases not matched to a gene: 8. CDR1 and CDR2 (germline): MNHNS, SASEGT. The length of the CDR3 is 14 residues. CDR3 loop: CASSVIQGAREAFF. Written as DNA, the CDR3 is TGTGCCAGCAGTGTTATTCAGGGGGCTCGTGAAGCTTTCTTT.

The chain is built from TRBV7-2 and TRBJ2-7; TRBD2 matches 9 bases. Trimming took 4 bases from V and 7 from J; bases not matched to a gene: 14. Looked up from germline, CDR1 is SGHTA and CDR2 is FQGNSA. The CDR3 contains 16 residues. In DNA form, the CDR3 reads TGTGCCAGCAGCTGCGGAGGGCGGGAGGGCCCAGGGGAGCAGTACTTC. Translating it yields CASSCGGREGPGEQYF.

The chain has TRBV2 and TRBJ2-7, with 8 bases fitting TRBD1. The CDR3 runs 16 residues. The V and J ends lost 8 bases and 0 bases, in that order; junction bases with no gene match: 12. Germline V gene sequence: CDR1 SNHLY, CDR2 FYNNEI. The DNA of the CDR3 is TGTGCCAGCGTCCCTTCCGGGACAGGTACCTCCTACGAGCAGTACTTC. It yields the protein CASVPSGTGTSYEQYF.

CDR3 amino acids: CAISWTSGTESSYNEQFF. DNA of the CDR3: TGTGCCATCAGTTGGACTAGCGGGACAGAGAGCTCCTACAATGAGCAGTTCTTC. The rearrangement uses TRBV10-3 and TRBJ2-1, with 12 bases identical to TRBD2. The CDR3 has 18 residues. In germline, CDR1 is ENHRY, CDR2 SYGVKD. J lost 0 bases, V lost 5 bases, and 8 bases had no gene match.

V and J are TRBV7-3 and TRBJ2-1, with TRBD1 as a possible D gene (7 bases). The V gene's germline CDR1 is SGHTA and CDR2 FQGTGA. The CDR3 is 15 residues long. The V and J ends lost 5 bases and 5 bases respectively, with 16 bases between them. The CDR3 loop is CASSAGGSGDNEQFF. The DNA for the CDR3 is TGTGCCAGCAGCGCAGGGGGTAGCGGAGACAATGAGCAGTTCTTC.

This rearrangement joins TRBV9 to TRBJ2-3, with 9 bases aligning to TRBD2. This CDR3 spans 15 amino acids. The V gene end was trimmed by 2 bases and the J gene end by 3 bases; junction bases not matched to a gene: 4. Germline V gene lookup returns CDR1 SGDLS and CDR2 YYNGEE. CDR3 loop: CASSVRTSETDTQYF. CDR3 coding DNA: TGTGCCAGCAGCGTTCGGACTAGCGAAACAGATACGCAGTATTTT. Based on the CDR3 plus reference TRBV9 and TRBJ2-3, the full variable domain is DSGVTQTPKHLITATGQRVTLRCSPRSGDLSVYWYQQSLDQGLQFLIQYYNGEERAKGNILERFSAQQFPDLHSELNLSSLELGDSALYFCASSVRTSETDTQYFGPGTRLTVL.

This clone showed up just once. J is TRBJ2-7 and V is TRBV7-2; 14 positions agree with TRBD2. This CDR3 is built from 15 residues. The ends lost 6 bases at V and 5 bases at J; junction bases unmatched: 6. Germline V gene lookup returns CDR1 SGHTA and CDR2 FQGNSA. The CDR3 DNA follows: TGTGCCAGCAGGGGACTAGCGGGAGATCGGGACGAGCAGTACTTC. It yields the protein CASRGLAGDRDEQYF.